This T cell receptor (beta chain) was captured by sequencing in a study of post-analysis software for immune sequencing data. On the study more broadly: Both relapsing-remitting and secondary progressive multiple sclerosis featured among the disease courses, as did progressive-relapsing multiple sclerosis.

With respect to this clonotype: Antigen: not known.

Whole-study findings and limits: Those with multiple sclerosis, the patient group, showed significantly lower normalized Chao1 diversity than controls.

The TCR beta cDNA libraries carried unique molecular identifiers. Each sample of about 0.95 to 11 million input T cells yielded roughly 0.5 million cDNA molecules, so each molecule approximated one T cell. TCRdb recomputed calls from the PCR reads with MiXCR, one row per CDR3 protein. This table holds hundreds of thousands of distinct CDR3 sequences, 55% to 70% found once. Material: blood. The clonotype originates from a girl aged 2 to 10 with multiple sclerosis.

The CDR3 is CSARPLLRDLPYNEQFF. In nucleotides, the CDR3 is TGCAGTGCTAGACCTTTATTACGGGACCTCCCCTACAATGAGCAGTTCTTC. The rearrangement links TRBV20-1 to TRBJ2-1; D could derive from TRBD1 or TRBD2 (5 bases each). Germline CDR1 DFQATT, CDR2 SNEGSKA (reference sequence). This CDR3 has 17 amino acids. The V end lost 2 bases, the J end lost 2 bases, and 19 bases lay between the germline ends.